The rows below give T cell receptor beta chains drawn from one sample of a study of T cell repertoires in cytomegalovirus infection. Each CDR3 protein gets one entry after TCRdb re-called the reads with MiXCR. The repertoire holds some 920,000 distinct CDR3 sequences, with less than 35% as singletons. These receptors lack a known antigen. The sample in question was cultured CD8+ T cells from PBMCs, obtained from culture after CMV antigen stimulation. Receptors were obtained from a human donor in good health (CMV status not recorded). Some clones in this sample may be carry-over from other donors' samples. Both conserved end residues are part of each CDR3. The D gene is left open where the match is weak. Part of the rows lack a size; the others show once, few, many or a class for expanded clones.

V gene	J gene	clone size	D gene	CDR3 protein	CDR3 DNA
TRBV20-1	TRBJ1-4	NA	TRBD1	CSARPHRGGEKLFF	TGCAGTGCCCGTCCCCACAGGGGCGGCGAAAAACTGTTTTTT
TRBV27	TRBJ2-7	NA	NA	CASSFRDHRDKEQYF	TGTGCCAGCAGTTTCCGGGACCACAGAGACAAAGAGCAGTACTTC
TRBV4-1	TRBJ2-3	NA	NA	CASSQEASEGDTQYF	TGCGCCAGCAGCCAAGAAGCGAGCGAGGGAGATACGCAGTATTTT
TRBV10-3	TRBJ2-3	NA	NA	CAIRTGRNTDTQYF	TGTGCCATCAGGACGGGACGAAACACAGATACGCAGTATTTT
TRBV6-6	TRBJ1-5	NA	TRBD1	CASIGTGGRNQPQHF	TGTGCCAGCATTGGGACAGGGGGCCGCAATCAGCCCCAGCATTTT
TRBV7-2	TRBJ1-2	many	NA	CASSTITYGYTF	TGTGCCAGCAGCACAATTACGTACGGCTACACCTTC
TRBV7-2	TRBJ1-1	many	NA	CASSSPYLYENTEAFF	TGTGCCAGCAGCTCTCCGTACCTATATGAGAACACTGAAGCTTTCTTT
TRBV9	TRBJ1-1	NA	NA	CASSATQVNTEAFF	TGTGCCAGCAGCGCTACACAGGTGAACACTGAAGCTTTCTTT
TRBV5-6	TRBJ2-6	NA	NA	CASSWDSGANVLTF	TGTGCCAGCAGCTGGGACTCTGGGGCCAACGTCCTGACTTTC
TRBV28	TRBJ1-1	few	NA	CASSLPRAWGTEAFF	TGTGCCAGCAGTCTACCCAGGGCCTGGGGCACTGAAGCTTTCTTT
TRBV4-2	TRBJ2-1	NA	NA	CASSDLAISSYNEQFF	TGTGCCAGCAGCGATCTAGCCATAAGCTCCTACAATGAGCAGTTCTTC
TRBV7-6	TRBJ1-5	many	NA	CASSPRGGLGQPQHF	TGTGCCAGCAGCCCCCGGGGCGGGTTAGGTCAGCCCCAGCATTTT
TRBV7-8	TRBJ2-2	NA	TRBD2	CASSREGFSLRGGELFF	TGTGCCAGCAGCCGGGAGGGGTTCTCACTCCGGGGCGGGGAGCTGTTTTTT
TRBV6-5	TRBJ1-2	many	NA	CASSYSSSRYGYTF	TGTGCCAGCAGTTACTCGTCCAGCCGCTATGGCTACACCTTC
TRBV6-2/TRBV6-3	TRBJ2-1	NA	NA	CASSTAGGILDNEQFF	TGTGCCAGCAGTACAGCTGGGGGCATTTTAGACAATGAGCAGTTCTTC
TRBV5-5	TRBJ2-1	once	TRBD2	CANSLGASGGNEQFF	TGTGCCAACAGCTTGGGTGCTAGCGGGGGCAATGAGCAGTTCTTC
TRBV6-6	TRBJ2-7	NA	NA	CASSPPGAGEQYF	TGTGCCAGCAGCCCCCCGGGGGCCGGGGAGCAGTACTTC
TRBV10-3	TRBJ1-2	NA	NA	CAINEAGNYGYTF	TGTGCCATCAATGAAGCAGGGAACTATGGCTACACCTTC
TRBV6-1	TRBJ1-1	NA	NA	CASRAERYDTEAFF	TGTGCCAGCAGGGCGGAAAGGTACGACACTGAAGCTTTCTTT
TRBV7-6	TRBJ2-1	few	TRBD2	CASTPSVGGVSYNEQFF	TGTGCCAGCACCCCGTCCGTGGGGGGGGTATCCTACAATGAGCAGTTCTTC
TRBV27	TRBJ2-1	NA	NA	CASSLSNSMNEQFF	TGTGCCAGCAGTTTATCTAATAGTATGAATGAGCAGTTCTTC
TRBV7-9	TRBJ1-1	NA	NA	CASSSKTDTEAFF	TGTGCCAGCAGCTCGAAGACAGACACTGAAGCTTTCTTT
TRBV7-8	TRBJ2-1	NA	NA	CASSPGTWRNEQFF	TGTGCCAGCAGCCCGGGAACCTGGCGGAATGAGCAGTTCTTC
TRBV6-5	TRBJ2-1	NA	TRBD1	CASSYQGAISYNEQFF	TGTGCCAGCAGTTACCAGGGGGCGATCTCCTACAATGAGCAGTTCTTC
TRBV19	TRBJ2-5	NA	NA	CASSPFGPKETQYF	TGTGCCAGTAGTCCCTTCGGCCCCAAGGAGACCCAGTACTTC
TRBV6-1	TRBJ1-5	NA	TRBD1	CASSETGARNQPQHF	TGTGCCAGCAGTGAGACAGGGGCTCGCAATCAGCCCCAGCATTTT
TRBV20-1	TRBJ1-1	NA	NA	CSAKGSDWTVEAFF	TGCAGTGCTAAAGGCTCAGACTGGACGGTTGAAGCTTTCTTT
TRBV6-6	TRBJ2-1	NA	TRBD2	CASSYSSGGPYNEQFF	TGTGCCAGCAGTTACTCTTCGGGGGGTCCCTACAATGAGCAGTTCTTC
TRBV12-3/TRBV12-4	TRBJ1-5	few	NA	CASSDKFQPQHF	TGTGCCAGCAGCGATAAATTTCAGCCCCAGCATTTT
TRBV19	TRBJ1-4	few	TRBD1	CASSFYRGSVEKLFF	TGTGCCAGTAGTTTCTACAGGGGGTCGGTTGAAAAACTGTTTTTT
TRBV4-3	TRBJ2-1	NA	NA	CASSQTQRGYNEQFF	TGCGCCAGCAGCCAGACACAGCGAGGGTACAATGAGCAGTTCTTC
TRBV13	TRBJ1-4	NA	TRBD1	CASSLRDRLGEKLFF	TGTGCCAGCAGCTTAAGGGACAGGCTCGGGGAAAAACTGTTTTTT
TRBV14	TRBJ1-3	NA	NA	CASSQDASPPGNTIYF	TGTGCCAGCAGCCAAGACGCTTCACCCCCTGGAAACACCATATATTTT
TRBV6-1	TRBJ1-5	NA	NA	CASRGGPQHF	TGTGCCAGCAGAGGAGGGCCCCAGCATTTT
TRBV7-8	TRBJ2-1	NA	NA	CASSSEGGTYNEQFF	TGTGCCAGCAGTTCAGAAGGCGGGACTTACAATGAGCAGTTCTTC
TRBV7-6	TRBJ1-5	NA	NA	CASSLVAQAAPQHF	TGTGCCAGCAGCTTAGTTGCCCAAGCTGCGCCCCAGCATTTT
TRBV19	TRBJ1-1	NA	NA	CASSIDAGQNTEAFF	TGTGCCAGTAGTATAGATGCGGGACAGAACACTGAAGCTTTCTTT
TRBV7-2	TRBJ2-7	many	TRBD2	CASSFSGGADEQYF	TGTGCCAGCAGCTTCAGCGGGGGGGCCGACGAGCAGTACTTC
TRBV7-6	TRBJ2-2	many	NA	CASSLSGSTGELFF	TGTGCCAGCAGCTTATCGGGGTCCACCGGGGAGCTGTTTTTT
TRBV15	TRBJ1-1	NA	NA	CATSRVLNTEAFF	TGTGCCACCAGCAGAGTCTTGAACACTGAAGCTTTCTTT
TRBV27	TRBJ2-5	few	NA	CASSLWAGVSQETQYF	TGTGCCAGCAGTTTATGGGCAGGGGTTTCCCAAGAGACCCAGTACTTC
TRBV2	TRBJ2-1	NA	TRBD2	CASSAEGGGARNEQFF	TGTGCCAGCAGTGCGGAGGGCGGGGGGGCCCGCAATGAGCAGTTCTTC
TRBV4-1	TRBJ1-1	NA	NA	CASSQEAVNTEAFF	TGCGCCAGCAGCCAAGAGGCAGTGAACACTGAAGCTTTCTTT
TRBV12-3/TRBV12-4	TRBJ2-5	NA	NA	CASSLPDREIQYF	TGTGCCAGCAGTTTGCCGGACCGGGAGATCCAGTACTTC
TRBV12-3/TRBV12-4	TRBJ2-4	many	TRBD1	CASSLGGQSKNIQYF	TGTGCCAGCAGTTTAGGGGGACAGTCCAAAAACATTCAGTACTTC
TRBV4-3	TRBJ2-1	NA	TRBD2	CASSPGTSVVNEQFF	TGCGCCAGCAGCCCCGGGACTAGCGTTGTGAATGAGCAGTTCTTC
TRBV12-3/TRBV12-4	TRBJ1-2	NA	NA	CASSHGTAAGYTF	TGTGCCAGCAGTCACGGGACCGCGGCGGGCTACACCTTC
TRBV10-3	TRBJ1-2	few	TRBD1	CAIPSDRTGGADGYTF	TGTGCCATCCCGTCCGATAGGACAGGGGGCGCAGATGGCTACACCTTC